The source of this T cell receptor beta chain is a study of T cell responses to AZD1222 COVID-19 vaccine. Notes on the study in general: Nearly half of unique spike-specific TCRs reportedly avoided B.1.351 and B.1.1.7 mutated regions.

Libraries were prepared by immunoSEQ multiplex PCR; TCRdb keeps only in-frame clonotypes and omits some of them. There are around 100,000 clones in the sample; 80% to 90% occur only once, and 15% to 20% lies in the top ten. Regarding this clone: Its antigen is undetermined.

The specimen was peripheral blood, collected on day 0 of AZD1222 vaccination. This TCR came from an adult in good health.

The CDR3 here is CASSDQAAQYF. Written as DNA, the CDR3 is TGCGCCAGCAGTGATCAAGCGGCGCAGTACTTC. The gene calls are TRBV10-2 and TRBJ2-7, with a possible D match to TRBD2 (5 bases). The germline V gene has CDR1 WSHSY and CDR2 SAAADI. V lost 3 bases to trimming and J lost 9 bases, with 9 bases between them. The CDR3 sequence is 11 residues long.